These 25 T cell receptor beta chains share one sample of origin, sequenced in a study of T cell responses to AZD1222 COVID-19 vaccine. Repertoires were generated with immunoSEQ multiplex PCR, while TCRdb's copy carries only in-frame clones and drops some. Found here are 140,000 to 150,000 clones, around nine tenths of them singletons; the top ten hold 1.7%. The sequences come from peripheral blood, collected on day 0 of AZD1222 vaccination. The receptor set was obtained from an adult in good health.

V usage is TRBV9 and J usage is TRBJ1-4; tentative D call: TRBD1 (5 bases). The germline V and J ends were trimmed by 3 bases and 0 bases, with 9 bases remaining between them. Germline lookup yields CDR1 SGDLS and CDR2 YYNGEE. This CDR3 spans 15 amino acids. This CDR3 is CASSGGTPTNEKLFF. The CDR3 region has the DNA TGTGCCAGCAGCGGGGGCACCCCAACTAATGAAAAACTGTTTTTT.

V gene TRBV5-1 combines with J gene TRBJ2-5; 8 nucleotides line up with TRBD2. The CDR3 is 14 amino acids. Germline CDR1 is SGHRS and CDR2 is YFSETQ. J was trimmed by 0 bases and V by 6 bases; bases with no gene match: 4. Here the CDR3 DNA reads TGCGCCAGCACGGTAGCGGGGTACCAAGAGACCCAGTACTTC. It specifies CASTVAGYQETQYF. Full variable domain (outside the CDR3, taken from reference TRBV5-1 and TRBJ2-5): KAGVTQTPRYLIKTRGQQVTLSCSPISGHRSVSWYQQTPGQGLQFLFEYFSETQRNKGNFPGRFSGRQFSNSRSEMNVSTLELGDSALYLCASTVAGYQETQYFGPGTRLLVL.

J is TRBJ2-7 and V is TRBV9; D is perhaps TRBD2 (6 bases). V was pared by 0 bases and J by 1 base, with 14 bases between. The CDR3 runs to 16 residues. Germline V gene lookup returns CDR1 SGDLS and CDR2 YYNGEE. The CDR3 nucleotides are TGTGCCAGCAGCGTAGGCGGAGGGAGTGATTCCTACGAGCAGTACTTC. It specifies CASSVGGGSDSYEQYF.

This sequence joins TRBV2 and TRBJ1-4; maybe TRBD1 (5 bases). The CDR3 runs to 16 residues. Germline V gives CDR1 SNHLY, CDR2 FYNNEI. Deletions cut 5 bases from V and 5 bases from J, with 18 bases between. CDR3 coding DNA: TGTGCCAGCAGTCAGGACGCGACAGCCCAAAATGAAAAACTGTTTTTT. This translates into CASSQDATAQNEKLFF.

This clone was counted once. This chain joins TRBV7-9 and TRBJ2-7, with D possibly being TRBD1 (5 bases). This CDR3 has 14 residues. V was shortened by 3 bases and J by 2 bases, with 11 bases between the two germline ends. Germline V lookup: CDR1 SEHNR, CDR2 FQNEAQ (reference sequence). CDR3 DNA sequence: TGTGCCAGCAGCTTCACAGGAGCTCCCTACGAGCAGTACTTC. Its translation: CASSFTGAPYEQYF.

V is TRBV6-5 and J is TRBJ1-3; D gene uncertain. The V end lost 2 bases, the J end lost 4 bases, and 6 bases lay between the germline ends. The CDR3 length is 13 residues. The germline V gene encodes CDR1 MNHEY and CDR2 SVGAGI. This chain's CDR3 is CASSYNKGNTIYF. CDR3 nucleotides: TGTGCCAGCAGTTACAATAAAGGAAACACCATATATTTT.

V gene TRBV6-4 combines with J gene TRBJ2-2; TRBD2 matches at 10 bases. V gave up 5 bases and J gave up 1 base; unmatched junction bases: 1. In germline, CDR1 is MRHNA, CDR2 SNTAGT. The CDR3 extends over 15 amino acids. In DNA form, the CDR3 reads TGTGCCAGCAGTCGGACTAGCGGGAACACCGGGGAGCTGTTTTTT. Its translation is CASSRTSGNTGELFF.

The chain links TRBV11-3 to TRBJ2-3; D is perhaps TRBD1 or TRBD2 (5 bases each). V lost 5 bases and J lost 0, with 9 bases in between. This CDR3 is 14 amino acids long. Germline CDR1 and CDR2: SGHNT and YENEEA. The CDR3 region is CASSLGRSTDTQYF. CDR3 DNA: TGTGCCAGCAGCCTGGGACGGAGCACAGATACGCAGTATTTT. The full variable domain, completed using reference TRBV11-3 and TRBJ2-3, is EAGVVQSPRYKIIEKKQPVAFWCNPISGHNTLYWYLQNLGQGPELLIRYENEEAVDDSQLPKDRFSAERLKGVDSTLKIQPAELGDSAVYLCASSLGRSTDTQYFGPGTRLTVL.

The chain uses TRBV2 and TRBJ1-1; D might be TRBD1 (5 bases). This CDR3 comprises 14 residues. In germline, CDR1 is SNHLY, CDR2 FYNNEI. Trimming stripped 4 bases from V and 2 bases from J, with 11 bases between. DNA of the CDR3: TGTGCCAGCAGTGGGGCAGGGATAAACACTGAAGCTTTCTTT. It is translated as CASSGAGINTEAFF.

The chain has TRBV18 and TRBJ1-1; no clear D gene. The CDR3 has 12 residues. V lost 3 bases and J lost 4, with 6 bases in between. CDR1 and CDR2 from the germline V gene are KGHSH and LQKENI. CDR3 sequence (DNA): TGTGCCAGCTCACCGGGGAGCACTGAAGCTTTCTTT. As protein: CASSPGSTEAFF.

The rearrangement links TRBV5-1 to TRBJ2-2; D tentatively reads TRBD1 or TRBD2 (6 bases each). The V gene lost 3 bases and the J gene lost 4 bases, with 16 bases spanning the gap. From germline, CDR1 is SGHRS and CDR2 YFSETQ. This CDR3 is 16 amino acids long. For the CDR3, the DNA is TGCGCCAGCAGCTGGGGGCCAGGGAGGACCACCGGGGAGCTGTTTTTT. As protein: CASSWGPGRTTGELFF.

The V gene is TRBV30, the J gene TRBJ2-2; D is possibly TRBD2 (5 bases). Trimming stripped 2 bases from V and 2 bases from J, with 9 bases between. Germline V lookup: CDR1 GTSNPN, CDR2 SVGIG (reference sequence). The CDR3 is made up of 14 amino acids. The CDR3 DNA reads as TGTGCCTGGAGTAGGGAGCTCAACACCGGGGAGCTGTTTTTT. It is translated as CAWSRELNTGELFF.

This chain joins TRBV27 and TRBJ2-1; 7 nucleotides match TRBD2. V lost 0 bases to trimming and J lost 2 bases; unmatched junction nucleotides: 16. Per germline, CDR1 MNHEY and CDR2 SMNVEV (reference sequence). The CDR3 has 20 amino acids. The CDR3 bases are TGTGCCAGCAGTTTATCTGTAATGGAATGGGCGGGAGTTGCCTACAATGAGCAGTTCTTC. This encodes CASSLSVMEWAGVAYNEQFF.

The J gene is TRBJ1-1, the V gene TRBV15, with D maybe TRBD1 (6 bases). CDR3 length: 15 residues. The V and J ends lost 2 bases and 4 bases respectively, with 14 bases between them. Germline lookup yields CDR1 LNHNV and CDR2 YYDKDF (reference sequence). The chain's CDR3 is CATSRQDRGGTEAFF. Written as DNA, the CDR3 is TGTGCCACCAGCAGACAAGACAGAGGGGGCACTGAAGCTTTCTTT. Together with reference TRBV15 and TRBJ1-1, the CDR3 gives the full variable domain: DAMVIQNPRYQVTQFGKPVTLSCSQTLNHNVMYWYQQKSSQAPKLLFHYYDKDFNNEADTPDNFQSRRPNTSFCFLDIRSPGLGDTAMYLCATSRQDRGGTEAFFGQGTRLTVV.

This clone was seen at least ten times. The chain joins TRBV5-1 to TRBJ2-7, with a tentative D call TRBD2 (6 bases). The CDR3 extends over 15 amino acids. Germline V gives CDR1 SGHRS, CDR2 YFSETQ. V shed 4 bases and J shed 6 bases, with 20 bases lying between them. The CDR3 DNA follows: TGCGCCAGCAGCAGATGGACGGGGGACCCCTCCGAGCAGTACTTC. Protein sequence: CASSRWTGDPSEQYF.

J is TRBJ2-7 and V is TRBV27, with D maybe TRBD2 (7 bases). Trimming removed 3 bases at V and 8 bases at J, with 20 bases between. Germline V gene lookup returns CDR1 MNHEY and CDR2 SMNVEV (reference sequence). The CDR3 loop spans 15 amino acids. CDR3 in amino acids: CASSFSWTESGKQYF. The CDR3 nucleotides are TGTGCCAGCAGTTTCAGCTGGACAGAGAGCGGGAAGCAGTACTTC.

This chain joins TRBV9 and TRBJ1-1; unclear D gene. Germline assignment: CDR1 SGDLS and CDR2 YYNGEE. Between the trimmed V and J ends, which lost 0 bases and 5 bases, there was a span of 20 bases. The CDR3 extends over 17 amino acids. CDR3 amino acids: CASSVDRHTGRATEAFF. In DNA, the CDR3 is TGTGCCAGCAGCGTAGATCGACATACCGGGCGGGCGACTGAAGCTTTCTTT.

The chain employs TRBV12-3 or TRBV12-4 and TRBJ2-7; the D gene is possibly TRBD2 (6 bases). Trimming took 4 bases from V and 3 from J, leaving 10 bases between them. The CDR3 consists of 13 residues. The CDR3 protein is CASSWAGIYEQYF. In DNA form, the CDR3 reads TGTGCCAGCAGTTGGGCGGGAATCTACGAGCAGTACTTC.

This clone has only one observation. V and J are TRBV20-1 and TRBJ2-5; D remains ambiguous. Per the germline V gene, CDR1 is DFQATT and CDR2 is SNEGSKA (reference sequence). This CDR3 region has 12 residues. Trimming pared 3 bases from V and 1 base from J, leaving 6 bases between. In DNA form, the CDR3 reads TGCAGTGCTAGTAGAGTCCAAGAGACCCAGTACTTC. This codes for CSASRVQETQYF.

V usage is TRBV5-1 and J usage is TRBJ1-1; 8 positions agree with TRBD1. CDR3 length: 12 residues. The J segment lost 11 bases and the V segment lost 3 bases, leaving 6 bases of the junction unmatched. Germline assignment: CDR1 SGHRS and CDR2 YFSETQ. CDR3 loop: CASSSTGQAAFF. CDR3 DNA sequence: TGCGCCAGCAGCTCCACGGGACAGGCGGCTTTCTTT.

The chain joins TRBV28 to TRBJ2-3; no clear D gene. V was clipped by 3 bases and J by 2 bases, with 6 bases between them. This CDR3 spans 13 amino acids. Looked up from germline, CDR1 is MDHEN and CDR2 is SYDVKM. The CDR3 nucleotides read TGTGCCAGCAGTTTCGGAAACACAGATACGCAGTATTTT. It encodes CASSFGNTDTQYF.

CDR3 nucleotides: TGCGCCAGCAGCTGGGGGACTAACTCCTACGAGCAGTACTTC. Its protein is CASSWGTNSYEQYF. The V call is TRBV5-1, the J call TRBJ2-7, with 7 bases matching TRBD2. Germline V CDR1 and CDR2: SGHRS, YFSETQ. The CDR3 extends over 14 amino acids. With V trimmed by 3 bases and J by 0 bases, 3 bases remained unmatched.

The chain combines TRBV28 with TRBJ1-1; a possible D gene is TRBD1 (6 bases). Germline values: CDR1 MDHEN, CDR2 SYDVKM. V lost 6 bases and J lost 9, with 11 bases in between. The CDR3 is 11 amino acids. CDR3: CASSSTGKAFF. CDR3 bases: TGTGCCAGCAGCTCCACAGGGAAAGCTTTCTTT.

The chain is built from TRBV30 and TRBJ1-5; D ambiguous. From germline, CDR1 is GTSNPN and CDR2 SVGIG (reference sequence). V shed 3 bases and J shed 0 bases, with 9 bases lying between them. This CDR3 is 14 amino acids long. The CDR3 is CAWRGPSSNQPQHF. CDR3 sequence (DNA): TGTGCCTGGAGGGGCCCATCTAGCAATCAGCCCCAGCATTTT. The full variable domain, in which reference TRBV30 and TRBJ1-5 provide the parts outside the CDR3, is SQTIHQWPATLVQPVGSPLSLECTVEGTSNPNLYWYRQAAGRGLQLLFYSVGIGQISSEVPQNLSASRPQDRQFILSSKKLLLSDSGFYLCAWRGPSSNQPQHFGDGTRLSIL.

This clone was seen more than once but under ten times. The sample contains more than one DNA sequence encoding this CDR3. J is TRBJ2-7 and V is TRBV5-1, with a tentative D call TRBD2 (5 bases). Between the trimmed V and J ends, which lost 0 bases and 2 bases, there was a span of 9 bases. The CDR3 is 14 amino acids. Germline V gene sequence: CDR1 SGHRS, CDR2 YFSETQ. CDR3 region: CASSLGGSPYEQYF. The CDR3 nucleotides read TGCGCCAGCAGCTTGGGCGGGTCCCCCTACGAGCAGTACTTC.